One T cell receptor beta chain is described in this entry. The target antigen is unknown. One junction end does not reproduce the germline sequence, and a read error may be involved. A J-beta primer mix and a sample-barcoded 5' primer were used in a second PCR of about 7 to 12 cycles. Sequencing yielded, for each sample, at least 2.5 million paired-end reads carrying CDR3. TCRdb passed the 5' RACE reads through MiXCR, listing each CDR3 protein once. The sample includes about 670,000 distinct CDR3 sequences, 40% to 50% of them seen just once. This entry belongs to a study of blood T cells in healthy people across ages. Notes on the study in general: Measured against age, TCR beta diversity per million T cells decreased in a roughly linear manner.

Germline CDR1 reads SGHRS; CDR2 reads YFSETQ. CDR3 length equals 14 residues. Total RNA, at least 5.5 micrograms per sample, came from PBMCs. Sequencing was carried out using blood. J is TRBJ2-3 and V is TRBV5-1; possible D gene TRBD2, 5 bases. This clonotype was obtained from a man at least 80 years old in good health. The CDR3, as DNA: TGCGTCAGCAGCTTCGGACTTAACACAGATACGCAGTATTTT. Translation: CVSSFGLNTDTQYF.